Sequencing of this T cell receptor (beta chain) was carried out in a study of T cell repertoires in cytomegalovirus infection. Background on the study: CMV epitopes used comprised recently identified HLA-C-restricted ones and well-studied HLA-B-restricted ones. Public signatures in TCR beta pointed to CMV infection and matching HLA type. Regarding the study as a whole: CMV carriers with the relevant HLA were identified by cumulative public TCR beta family frequency.

TCRdb reanalysed the reads using MiXCR and keeps one entry per CDR3 protein. Counted here are about 310,000 distinct CDR3 sequences, around 25% occurring once; the ten biggest clones make up approximately 12%. This clonotype was found a few times. Its matching antigen is unknown. Trimming shortened V by 2 bases and J by 4 bases, and 8 bases separated the two germline ends. The length of the CDR3 is 13 residues. The V and J genes are TRBV12-3 or TRBV12-4 and TRBJ1-1, with a weak D call TRBD1 (5 bases). This receptor was obtained from a human donor in good health (CMV status not recorded). Some clones in this sample may be carry-over from other donors' samples. The source was cultured PBMCs, collected from culture after CMV antigen stimulation. CDR3 protein: CASSLWGGTEAFF. The CDR3 nucleotides read TGTGCCAGCAGTTTATGGGGGGGCACTGAAGCTTTCTTT.